The 4 T cell receptor beta chains in this list originate from one sample, sequenced in a study of blood T cell repertoires in COVID-19. Libraries were prepared by immunoSEQ multiplex PCR; TCRdb keeps only in-frame clonotypes and omits some of them. The sample yields over 150,000 clones, about 88% seen once. Sequenced material: peripheral blood. The origin of the receptors is a man aged 50-59 years who had recovered from COVID-19.

The chain has TRBV19 and TRBJ1-1; D is uncertain. Trimming took 2 bases from V and 6 from J, leaving 16 bases between them. The CDR3 sequence is 15 residues long. Germline assignment: CDR1 LNHDA and CDR2 SQIVND (reference sequence). DNA of the CDR3: TGTGCCAGTAGTATATTGGGAGGGCACAGTTCTGAAGCTTTCTTT. Protein: CASSILGGHSSEAFF.

This clone occurred a few times. The rearrangement links TRBV12-3 or TRBV12-4 to TRBJ1-6; D call uncertain. The CDR3 has 12 residues. V was shortened by 0 bases and J by 9 bases, with 3 bases between the two germline ends. CDR3 region: CASSLARSPLHF. The CDR3 DNA follows: TGTGCCAGCAGTTTAGCGCGTTCACCCCTCCACTTT.

The J gene is TRBJ2-7, the V gene TRBV6-5; TRBD1 might be the D (6 bases). Germline CDR1 reads MNHEY; CDR2 reads SVGAGI. The CDR3 is 15 residues long. V was pared by 6 bases and J by 7 bases, with 22 bases between. The CDR3 DNA reads TGTGCCAGCAGAGGAACGCAATCAGGGGTGGGGGAGCAGTACTTC. Its translation is CASRGTQSGVGEQYF.

The chain is built from TRBV7-2 and TRBJ2-3, with D uncertain. Germline loops: CDR1 SGHTA, CDR2 FQGNSA. V was pared by 3 bases and J by 1 base, with 11 bases between. There are 15 residues in the CDR3. Written as DNA, the CDR3 is TGTGCCAGCAGCTTCTCGGTGGTCCGCACAGATACGCAGTATTTT. Its protein is CASSFSVVRTDTQYF.